A selection of T cell receptor beta chains follows, all from one sample in a study of cytomegalovirus exposure and HLA in healthy donors. Sequencing used immunoSEQ multiplex PCR; TCRdb keeps in-frame clones, though not all of them. The sample contains 200,000 to 250,000 clones, over 80% of which appear only once. Sequenced: PBMCs. The receptors were gathered from a woman aged 45-59 years in good health and CMV-seropositive. CDR3s include the opening cysteine and the closing phenylalanine or tryptophan. D genes are given only for firm matches. The listing skips clone size in some rows; elsewhere it reads once, few, many or a size class.

>TRBJ2-1|TRBV5-4|TRBD2|NA
TGTGCCAGCAGCTTAGGCGGGGGGCGCCGCAATGAGCAGTTCTTC
CASSLGGGRRNEQFF
>TRBJ1-2|TRBV6-1|TRBD1|NA
TGTGCCAGCAGGGCCAATGACAGGGGGCAAGGCTACACCTTC
CASRANDRGQGYTF
>TRBJ2-5|TRBV18|TRBD2|NA
TGTGCGACCAGGGAGGGACAAGAGACCCAGTACTTC
CATREGQETQYF
>TRBJ1-1|TRBV5-1|NA|few
TGCGCCAGCAGCTGGACTGGCACTGAAGCTTTCTTT
CASSWTGTEAFF
>TRBJ2-7|TRBV6-6|TRBD2|NA
TGTGCCAGCAGTTACTCGGGACTAGCGGGCTACGAGCAGTACTTC
CASSYSGLAGYEQYF
>TRBJ1-1|TRBV5-1|NA|NA
TGCGCCAGCACCGTGGGGTCAGGGTTGACTGAAGCTTTCTTT
CASTVGSGLTEAFF
>TRBJ2-2|TRBV11-2|NA|NA
TGTGCCAGCACCTCCCAGGGCACCGGGGAGCTGTTTTTT
CASTSQGTGELFF
>TRBJ2-1|TRBV18|NA|NA
TGTGCCAGCTCACCAAGGGGGGGGAGCTCCTACAATGAGCAGTTCTTC
CASSPRGGSSYNEQFF
>TRBJ1-1|TRBV7-2|TRBD1|few
TGTGCCAGCAGTTACCAGGGGGCGGCTGAAGCTTTCTTT
CASSYQGAAEAFF
>TRBJ1-4|TRBV4-1|TRBD1|NA
TGCGCCAGCAGCCGCCCCGGGACAGAAAGTGAAAAACTGTTTTTT
CASSRPGTESEKLFF
>TRBJ1-6|TRBV4-1|NA|NA
TGCGCCAGCAGCCAGGGGGGAGGGACGGCAAATTCACCCCTCCACTTT
CASSQGGGTANSPLHF
>TRBJ2-7|TRBV5-1|NA|NA
TGCGCCAGCAGCATACTCCGGGAAGCCTACGAGCAGTACTTC
CASSILREAYEQYF
>TRBJ2-7|TRBV6-5|NA|NA
TGTGCCAGCAGTGAAGACCAGGCAGGCTACGAGCAGTACTTC
CASSEDQAGYEQYF
>TRBJ1-6|TRBV2|NA|NA
TGTGCCAGCAGTGAGGCGGGTTCACCCCTCCACTTT
CASSEAGSPLHF
>TRBJ2-7|TRBV7-2|TRBD1|NA
TGTGCCAGCAGCAAAAGGGGTGGACAGGAACCCTACGAGCAGTACTTC
CASSKRGGQEPYEQYF
>TRBJ1-6|TRBV9|NA|NA
TGTGCCAGCAGCGTAGGTGGGGGGGAATCACCCCTCCACTTT
CASSVGGGESPLHF
>TRBJ1-2|TRBV7-9|TRBD1|NA
TGTGCCAGCACCAAACAGGGGAGCCTACTCACTAACTATGGCTACACCTTC
CASTKQGSLLTNYGYTF